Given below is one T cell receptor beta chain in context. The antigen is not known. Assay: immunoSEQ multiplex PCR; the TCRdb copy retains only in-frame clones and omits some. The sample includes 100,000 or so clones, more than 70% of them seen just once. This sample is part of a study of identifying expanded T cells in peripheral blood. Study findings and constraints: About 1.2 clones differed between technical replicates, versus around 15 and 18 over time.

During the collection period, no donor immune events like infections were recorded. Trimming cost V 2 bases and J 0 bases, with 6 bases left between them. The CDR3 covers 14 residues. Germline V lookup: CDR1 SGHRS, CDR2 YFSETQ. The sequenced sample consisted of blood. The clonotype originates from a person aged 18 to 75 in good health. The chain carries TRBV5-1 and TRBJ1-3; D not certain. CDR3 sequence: CASSFQSSGNTIYF. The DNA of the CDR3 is TGCGCCAGCAGCTTTCAGAGCTCTGGAAACACCATATATTTT.